These 25 T cell receptor beta chains were all obtained from the same sample, sequenced in a study of PD-1 blockade in mismatch repair-deficient tumors. Libraries were prepared by immunoSEQ multiplex PCR; TCRdb keeps only in-frame clonotypes and omits some of them. The sample records approximately 63,000 clones, about 91% being singletons. The specimen was peripheral blood, collected 52 weeks after starting pembrolizumab. All receptors derive from an adult with mismatch repair-deficient cancer.

V usage is TRBV19 and J usage is TRBJ1-3; D gene uncertain. Germline CDR1 is LNHDA and CDR2 is SQIVND (reference sequence). This CDR3 region has 13 residues. Trimming shortened V by 4 bases and J by 4 bases, and 8 bases separated the two germline ends. This CDR3 reads CASSTEQGNTIYF. The DNA of the CDR3 is TGTGCCAGTAGTACGGAACAAGGAAACACCATATATTTT.

This chain joins TRBV28 and TRBJ1-1; D perhaps matches TRBD1 (6 bases). The CDR3 consists of 15 residues. Trimming removed 5 bases at V and 6 bases at J, with 19 bases between. Germline CDR1 is MDHEN and CDR2 is SYDVKM. The CDR3, as DNA: TGTGCCAGCAGTCTTTCGCAGCAGGGGCGCGCTGAAGCTTTCTTT. Its translation: CASSLSQQGRAEAFF.

The chain combines TRBV5-1 with TRBJ2-7, with D perhaps being TRBD1 or TRBD2 (5 bases each). Trimming removed 0 bases at V and 6 bases at J, with 13 bases between. Germline V lookup: CDR1 SGHRS, CDR2 YFSETQ. This CDR3 has 14 residues. CDR3 residues: CASSLDPGLGEQYF. CDR3 nucleotide sequence: TGCGCCAGCAGCTTGGACCCGGGGCTGGGCGAGCAGTACTTC.

The chain uses TRBV27 and TRBJ2-3; 8 bases match TRBD2. Germline CDR1 reads MNHEY; CDR2 reads SMNVEV (reference sequence). The CDR3 sequence is 16 residues long. Trimming at V came to 1 base and at J to 4 bases, leaving 7 bases not matched to a gene. CDR3 nucleotides: TGTGCCAGCAGTTTATACAGCGGGAGAGGCGCAGATACGCAGTATTTT. It is translated as CASSLYSGRGADTQYF.

The V call is TRBV5-8, the J call TRBJ1-2; 7 bases match TRBD1. CDR1 is SGHTS and CDR2 is YDEGEE in the germline V gene. The CDR3 spans 15 residues. The J segment lost 2 bases and the V segment lost 4 bases, leaving 8 bases of the junction unmatched. The DNA for the CDR3 is TGTGCCAGCAGCGTAGCGACGGACAGGAACTATGGCTACACCTTC. It codes for CASSVATDRNYGYTF.

The chain is built from TRBV4-3 and TRBJ1-1; 8 nucleotides line up with TRBD1. This CDR3 contains 17 residues. CDR1 LGHNA and CDR2 YSLEER come from the germline V gene. With 5 bases clipped from V and 0 bases from J, the junction kept 11 bases outside the gene matches. The CDR3 spells CASSASHDRGVNTEAFF. For the CDR3, the DNA is TGCGCCAGCAGCGCCTCCCATGACAGGGGTGTGAACACTGAAGCTTTCTTT.

The chain uses TRBV30 and TRBJ2-5; D assignment may be TRBD1 or TRBD2 (7 bases each). There are 13 residues in the CDR3. Germline CDR1 reads GTSNPN; CDR2 reads SVGIG (reference sequence). With 2 bases removed from V and 3 bases from J, the gap between germline ends came to 10 bases. Here the CDR3 DNA reads TGTGCCTGGAGTCAGGGGGGGAAAGAGACCCAGTACTTC. This gives the protein CAWSQGGKETQYF.

This clone occurred once. The chain is built from TRBV11-2 and TRBJ2-7; 7 positions match TRBD1. Trimming at V came to 8 bases and at J to 2 bases, leaving 6 bases not matched to a gene. Germline lookup yields CDR1 SGHAT and CDR2 FQNNGV. CDR3 length: 13 residues. The CDR3 sequence is CASSRGQTYEQYF. The CDR3 bases are TGTGCCAGCTCAAGGGGACAGACCTACGAGCAGTACTTC.

This sequence joins TRBV7-6 and TRBJ2-2; D is unclear. The CDR3 has 12 amino acids. Looked up from germline, CDR1 is SGHVS and CDR2 is FNYEAQ. V lost 5 bases and J 0 bases, leaving 1 base between the germline ends. The CDR3 coding sequence is TGTGCCAGCAGCCCGAACACCGGGGAGCTGTTTTTT. The encoded protein is CASSPNTGELFF.

The genes are TRBV5-4 and TRBJ1-5, with TRBD1 identical over 9 bases. The germline gives CDR1 SGHNT, CDR2 YYREEE (reference sequence). V was pared by 4 bases and J by 0 bases, with 8 bases of the junction left unmatched. The CDR3 totals 17 residues. The CDR3 bases are TGTGCCAGCAGCCAATTACAGGGGGCGGGTAGCAATCAGCCCCAGCATTTT. Translating gives CASSQLQGAGSNQPQHF.

This chain links TRBV27 with TRBJ1-2; perhaps TRBD1 as D (5 bases). The CDR3 runs 16 residues. The germline CDR1 and CDR2 sequences are MNHEY and SMNVEV (reference sequence). The V and J ends lost 3 bases and 6 bases respectively, with 20 bases between them. The CDR3 reads CASSFITLGHLHGYTF. As DNA, the CDR3 is TGTGCCAGCAGTTTTATTACCCTCGGACATCTCCATGGCTACACCTTC.

The chain recombines TRBV29-1 with TRBJ2-7; TRBD2 matches at 11 bases. Trimming removed 0 bases from V and 3 bases from J; junction bases left unmatched: 4. Per the germline V gene, CDR1 is SQVTM and CDR2 is ANQGSEA. This CDR3 comprises 15 residues. The CDR3 sequence is CSVEDLAGGFYEQYF. The CDR3 nucleotides read TGCAGCGTTGAAGATTTAGCGGGAGGGTTCTACGAGCAGTACTTC.

This chain links TRBV14 with TRBJ2-4; the match to TRBD1 covers 7 bases. The CDR3 totals 14 residues. Germline-derived CDR1 and CDR2 are SGHDN and FVKESK. Trimming removed 8 bases from V and 4 bases from J; junction bases left unmatched: 8. Here the CDR3 reads CASSPRDSKNIQYF. The CDR3 DNA reads as TGTGCCAGCTCCCCCCGGGACAGTAAAAACATTCAGTACTTC.

V gene TRBV4-3 combines with J gene TRBJ2-7; TRBD1 agrees at 9 bases. V dropped 1 base and J dropped 5; count of bases not matched to a gene: 3. The CDR3 runs 14 residues. Germline-derived CDR1 and CDR2 are LGHNA and YSLEER. The CDR3 sequence is CASSQGTGVDEQYF. The CDR3 DNA reads TGCGCCAGCAGCCAAGGGACAGGGGTGGACGAGCAGTACTTC.

This clone appeared once. The chain is built from TRBV28 and TRBJ2-7, with a possible D match to TRBD1 (5 bases). Germline V lookup: CDR1 MDHEN, CDR2 SYDVKM. This CDR3 region has 16 residues. The V end was cut by 5 bases, the J end by 0 bases, with 17 bases between. CDR3: CASSMLTGLSSYEQYF. DNA of the CDR3: TGTGCCAGCAGTATGCTAACAGGATTAAGCTCCTACGAGCAGTACTTC.

Regarding this clone: The sample holds other DNA sequences that translate to the same CDR3. The chain couples TRBV30 to TRBJ1-1, with D maybe TRBD1 (6 bases). There are 16 residues in the CDR3. Trimming removed 0 bases from V and 1 base from J, with 15 bases in between. Germline lookup yields CDR1 GTSNPN and CDR2 SVGIG (reference sequence). CDR3 DNA: TGTGCCTGGAGTGTCGGATTAGGGGGGGGGAACACTGAAGCTTTCTTT. This encodes CAWSVGLGGGNTEAFF.

The chain employs TRBV10-3 and TRBJ2-3, with a weak D call TRBD2 (6 bases). The germline V and J ends were trimmed by 10 bases and 5 bases, with 22 bases remaining between them. Germline CDR1 is ENHRY and CDR2 is SYGVKD. CDR3 length: 15 residues. The CDR3 spells CASRYGGTSGDTQYF. CDR3 DNA: TGTGCCAGCCGCTATGGGGGGACTTCGGGAGATACGCAGTATTTT.

The V gene is TRBV6-5, the J gene TRBJ2-1; D not certain. The CDR3 spans 13 residues. V dropped 8 bases and J dropped 1 base, with 9 bases sitting between them. CDR1 is MNHEY and CDR2 is SVGAGI in the germline V gene. The CDR3 here is CASARASYNEQFF. The CDR3 coding sequence is TGTGCCAGCGCACGGGCATCCTACAATGAGCAGTTCTTC.

The chain has TRBV2 and TRBJ1-2; TRBD1 might be the D (5 bases). The CDR3 length is 15 residues. The germline V and J ends were trimmed by 1 base and 8 bases, with 17 bases remaining between them. Germline values: CDR1 SNHLY, CDR2 FYNNEI. The CDR3 nucleotides read TGTGCCAGCAGTGAAGTGGGGACCAACCTCGCCGGCTACACCTTC. This gives the protein CASSEVGTNLAGYTF.

V and J are TRBV6-6 and TRBJ2-3; D may be TRBD1 or TRBD2 (5 bases each). V lost 2 bases and J 3 bases, leaving 12 bases between the germline ends. Germline CDR1 is MNHNY and CDR2 is SVGAGI (reference sequence). The CDR3 is 15 residues long. DNA of the CDR3: TGTGCCAGCAGTTACGAGGGGAAGGGGACAGATACGCAGTATTTT. It is translated as CASSYEGKGTDTQYF.

The genes are TRBV11-3 and TRBJ2-2, with D possibly matching TRBD1 (5 bases). This CDR3 spans 14 amino acids. The V end lost 4 bases, the J end lost 6 bases, and 12 bases lay between the germline ends. Germline V gene sequence: CDR1 SGHNT, CDR2 YENEEA. Here the CDR3 DNA reads TGTGCCAGCAGCTCTCAGGACATTCCCGGGGAGCTGTTTTTT. It encodes CASSSQDIPGELFF.

CDR3: CASSQQGTEAYEQYF. The CDR3 DNA reads as TGCGCCAGCAGCCAGCAGGGGACCGAGGCCTACGAGCAGTACTTC. This chain links TRBV4-3 with TRBJ2-7; weak D call: TRBD1 (6 bases). Per germline, CDR1 LGHNA and CDR2 YSLEER. V shed 3 bases and J shed 2 bases, with 14 bases lying between them. The length of the CDR3 is 15 residues.

This clone was observed a few times. The chain couples TRBV27 to TRBJ1-5; 8 bases match TRBD1. The CDR3 is 15 amino acids. Germline trimming cut 6 bases from V and 1 base from J; bases unmatched to any gene: 5. Germline-derived CDR1 and CDR2 are MNHEY and SMNVEV (reference sequence). CDR3 amino acids: CASRNTGGSNQPQHF. The CDR3 DNA reads as TGTGCCAGCAGAAATACAGGGGGGAGCAATCAGCCCCAGCATTTT.

The chain uses TRBV4-1 and TRBJ1-3; D is unresolved. Germline V CDR1 and CDR2: MGHRA, YSYEKL. Deletions cut 3 bases from V and 0 bases from J, with 12 bases between. CDR3 length: 16 amino acids. The DNA for the CDR3 is TGCGCCAGCAGCCACCCCGGACGGTCCTCTGGAAACACCATATATTTT. Its protein product is CASSHPGRSSGNTIYF.

The J gene is TRBJ2-3, the V gene TRBV9; the D gene is possibly TRBD2 (5 bases). The CDR3 is 15 residues long. Between the trimmed V and J ends, which lost 0 bases and 0 bases, there was a span of 8 bases. Looked up from germline, CDR1 is SGDLS and CDR2 is YYNGEE. CDR3 amino acids: CASSVVGASTDTQYF. As DNA, the CDR3 is TGTGCCAGCAGCGTAGTGGGAGCTAGCACAGATACGCAGTATTTT.